This entry describes one TCR beta chain. The table came from immunoSEQ multiplex PCR; TCRdb's copy has only in-frame clones and leaves some out. Altogether some 160,000 clones are present, around 80% being singletons, with the ten largest covering around 7%. The data derive from a study of blood T cell repertoires in COVID-19. This clonotype was obtained from a man in his 70s with active or convalescent COVID-19. Material for sequencing was peripheral blood.

This chain's CDR3 is CASSFPHMNTEAFF. CDR3 coding DNA: TGTGCCAGCAGTTTTCCCCACATGAACACTGAAGCTTTCTTT. The chain combines TRBV7-2 with TRBJ1-1; D uncertain. This CDR3 region has 14 residues. Germline CDR1 and CDR2: SGHTA and FQGNSA. Trimming stripped 6 bases from V and 0 bases from J, with 11 bases between.